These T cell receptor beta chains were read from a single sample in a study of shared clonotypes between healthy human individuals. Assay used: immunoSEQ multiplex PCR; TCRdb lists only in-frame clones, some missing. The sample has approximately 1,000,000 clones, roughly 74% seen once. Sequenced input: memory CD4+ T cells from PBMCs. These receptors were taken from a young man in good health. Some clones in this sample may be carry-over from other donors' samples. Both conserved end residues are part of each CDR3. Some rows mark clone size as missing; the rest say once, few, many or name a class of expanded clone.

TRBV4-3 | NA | CASSQDPGGGKNIQYF
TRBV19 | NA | CASSIGTEYGYTF
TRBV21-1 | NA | CASSIGTGSGNEQFF
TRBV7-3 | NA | CASSYGTNNEQFF
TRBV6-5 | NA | CASSYRKTGHTEAFF
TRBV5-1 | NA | CASSPGRFTDTQYF
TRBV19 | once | CASKREGYNEQFF
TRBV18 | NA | CASSPPGSGNREAFF
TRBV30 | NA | CAWSVLRMGEAPVFF
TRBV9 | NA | CASSASGTGYYEQYF
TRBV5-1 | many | CASSLGFGGGNEQFF
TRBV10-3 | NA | CAISGGAQNTEAFF
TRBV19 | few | CASSLQGGGELFF
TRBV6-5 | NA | CASSYSWGSNTEAFF
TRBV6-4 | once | CASSEGRSTEAFF
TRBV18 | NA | CASSPPGAGNTIYF
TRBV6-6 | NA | CASAGGQETQYF
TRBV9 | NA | CASSVGFGQGYNEQFF
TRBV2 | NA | CASSGPFFSGYTF
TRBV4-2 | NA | CASSQDPAGNNEQFF
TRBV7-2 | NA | CASSPRGVDQPQHF
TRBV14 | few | CASRYSGANVLTF
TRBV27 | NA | CASSLSSWSPETQYF
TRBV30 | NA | CALVSGVELAPPFPGNTGELFF
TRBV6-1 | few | CASSEAQGHNF
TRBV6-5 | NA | CASRGPNNQPQHF
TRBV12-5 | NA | CASGLASGTGQETQYF
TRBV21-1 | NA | CASSITPRDGRGQPQHF
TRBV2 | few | CASSESRGNTIYF
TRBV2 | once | CASNRAGGKYEQYF
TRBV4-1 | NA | CASSQNTPNEQFF